The clone carrying this TCR beta chain occurred many times. Its antigen is not known. The sample belongs to a study of Graves' ophthalmopathy and Graves' hyperthyroidism. Study findings and constraints: The model predicted ophthalmopathy progression with roughly 71% sensitivity and around 72% specificity.

Hyperthyroidism patients were newly diagnosed, under 2 months' duration, aged 18 to 65. The PBMCs used were ones drawn from 10 ml of fresh peripheral blood. RNA transcripts yielded amplified TCR beta CDR3 regions. Second-round multiplex PCR came after first-round RT-PCR with HTBI primers. TCRdb re-called the multiplex PCR reads through MiXCR, storing one row per CDR3 protein. The repertoire holds about 400,000 distinct CDR3 sequences, with roughly 21% as singletons. V lost 2 bases and J lost 0, with 28 bases in between. This CDR3 has 21 residues. Germline V gene sequence: CDR1 SGHTA, CDR2 FQGNSA. The sequence was collected from a woman between 18 and 29 years old with stable Graves' hyperthyroidism. The chain joins TRBV7-2 to TRBJ1-1; D uncertain. The sample consisted of peripheral blood. CDR3 DNA: TGTGCCAGCAGCTTATGGGTCGGCAGGCGGATTGTCGGCAATCTGAACACTGAAGCTTTCTTT. It translates to CASSLWVGRRIVGNLNTEAFF.